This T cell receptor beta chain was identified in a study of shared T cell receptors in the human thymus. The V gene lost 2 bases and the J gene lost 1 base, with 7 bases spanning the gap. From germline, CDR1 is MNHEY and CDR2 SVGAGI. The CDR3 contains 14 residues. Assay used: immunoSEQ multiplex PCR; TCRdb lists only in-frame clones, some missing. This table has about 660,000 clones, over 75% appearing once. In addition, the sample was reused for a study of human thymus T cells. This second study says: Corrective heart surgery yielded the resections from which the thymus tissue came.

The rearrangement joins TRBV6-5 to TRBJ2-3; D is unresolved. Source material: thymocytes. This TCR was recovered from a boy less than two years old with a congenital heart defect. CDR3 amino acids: CASSYKSGTDTQYF. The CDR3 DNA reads TGTGCCAGCAGTTACAAATCCGGCACAGATACGCAGTATTTT.